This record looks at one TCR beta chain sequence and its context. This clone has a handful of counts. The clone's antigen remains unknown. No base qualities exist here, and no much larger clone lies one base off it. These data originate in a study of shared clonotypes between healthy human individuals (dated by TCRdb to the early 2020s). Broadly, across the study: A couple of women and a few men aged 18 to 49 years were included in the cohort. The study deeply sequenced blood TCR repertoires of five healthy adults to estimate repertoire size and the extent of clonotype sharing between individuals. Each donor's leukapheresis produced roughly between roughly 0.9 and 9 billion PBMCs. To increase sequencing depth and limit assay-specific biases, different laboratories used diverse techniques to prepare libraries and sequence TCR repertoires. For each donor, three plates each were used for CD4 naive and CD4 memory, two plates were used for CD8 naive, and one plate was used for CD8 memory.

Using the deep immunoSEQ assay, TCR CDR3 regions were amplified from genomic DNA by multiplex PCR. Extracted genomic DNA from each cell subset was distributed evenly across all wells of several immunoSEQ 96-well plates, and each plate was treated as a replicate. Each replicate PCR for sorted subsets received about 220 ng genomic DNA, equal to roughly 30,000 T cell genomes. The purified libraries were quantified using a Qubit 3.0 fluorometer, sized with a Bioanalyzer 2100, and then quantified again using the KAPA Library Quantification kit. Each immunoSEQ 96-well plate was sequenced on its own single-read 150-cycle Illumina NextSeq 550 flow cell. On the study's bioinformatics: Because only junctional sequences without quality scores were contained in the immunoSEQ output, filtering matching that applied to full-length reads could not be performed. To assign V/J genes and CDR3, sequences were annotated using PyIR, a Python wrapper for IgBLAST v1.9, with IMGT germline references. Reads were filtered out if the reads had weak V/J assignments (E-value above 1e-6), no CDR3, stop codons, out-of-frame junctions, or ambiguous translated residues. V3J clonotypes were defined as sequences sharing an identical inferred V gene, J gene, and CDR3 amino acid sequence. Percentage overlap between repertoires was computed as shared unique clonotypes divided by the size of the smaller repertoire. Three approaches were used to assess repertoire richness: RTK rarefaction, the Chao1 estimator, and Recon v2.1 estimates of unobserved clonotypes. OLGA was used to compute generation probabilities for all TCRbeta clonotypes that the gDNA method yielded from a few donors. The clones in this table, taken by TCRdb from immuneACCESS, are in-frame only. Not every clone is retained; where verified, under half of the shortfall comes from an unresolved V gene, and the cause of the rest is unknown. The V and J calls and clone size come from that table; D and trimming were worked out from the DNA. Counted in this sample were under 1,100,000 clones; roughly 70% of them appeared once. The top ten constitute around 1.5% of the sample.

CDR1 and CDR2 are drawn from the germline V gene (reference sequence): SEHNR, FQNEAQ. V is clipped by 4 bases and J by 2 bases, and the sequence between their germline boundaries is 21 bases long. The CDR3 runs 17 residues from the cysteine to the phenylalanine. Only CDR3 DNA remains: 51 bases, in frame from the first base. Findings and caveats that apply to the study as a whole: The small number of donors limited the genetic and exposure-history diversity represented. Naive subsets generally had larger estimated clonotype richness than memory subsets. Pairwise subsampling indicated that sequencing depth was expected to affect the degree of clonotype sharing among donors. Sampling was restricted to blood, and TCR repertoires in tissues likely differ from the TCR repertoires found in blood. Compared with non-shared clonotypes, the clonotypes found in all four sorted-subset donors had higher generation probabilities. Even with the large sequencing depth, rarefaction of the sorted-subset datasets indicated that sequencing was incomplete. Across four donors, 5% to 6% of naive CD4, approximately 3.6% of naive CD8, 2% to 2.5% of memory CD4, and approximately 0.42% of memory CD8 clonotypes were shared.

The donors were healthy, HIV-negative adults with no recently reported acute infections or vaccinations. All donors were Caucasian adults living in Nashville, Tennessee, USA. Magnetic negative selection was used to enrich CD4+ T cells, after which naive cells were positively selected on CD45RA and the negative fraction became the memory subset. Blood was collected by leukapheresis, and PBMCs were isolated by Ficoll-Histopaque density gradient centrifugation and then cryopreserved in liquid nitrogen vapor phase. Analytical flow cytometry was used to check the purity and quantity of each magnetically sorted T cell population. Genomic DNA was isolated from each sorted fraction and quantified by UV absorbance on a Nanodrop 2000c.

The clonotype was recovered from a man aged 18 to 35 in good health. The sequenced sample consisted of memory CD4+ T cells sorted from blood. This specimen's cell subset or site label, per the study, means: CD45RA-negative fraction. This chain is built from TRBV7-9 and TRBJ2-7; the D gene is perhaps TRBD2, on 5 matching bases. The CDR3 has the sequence CASSSGMEAWKAYEQYF. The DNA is TGTGCCAGCAGCTCGGGGATGGAGGCGTGGAAAGCCTACGAGCAGTACTTC.